Listed here are 5 T cell receptor beta chains from one sample, sequenced in a study of T-cell memory formation after mild COVID-19 listed by TCRdb under 2021. Library prep was done by 5' RACE. The reads were generated on an Illumina NovaSeq 6000. TCRdb applied fastp at Q25 and MiXCR to the public reads, then kept only in-frame beta chains. Each CDR3 protein appears once, grouped with its most common genes and DNA. The sample table shows approximately 200,000 distinct CDR3 sequences, and approximately 16% are seen once. Jointly, the top ten make up roughly 1.9% of the sample. The material sequenced was PBMCs or a T cell subset sorted from them (not recorded which). The source is an adult woman who had mild COVID-19 (a few samples of this study predate the infection). The sample titles of this study are shuffled in the database, so cell type and time point are left out; the donor was told from shared clones.

This sequence joins TRBV5-1 and TRBJ1-1; unclear D gene. The CDR3 is made up of 14 amino acids. Germline V gene sequence: CDR1 SGHRS, CDR2 YFSETQ. Trimming took off 4 bases at V and 4 bases at J, with 14 bases between the two ends. This CDR3 reads CASSAGPSSTEAFF. In DNA, the CDR3 is TGCGCCAGCAGCGCCGGACCGTCCAGCACTGAAGCTTTCTTT.

This clonotype was observed a handful of times. The rearrangement links TRBV11-2 to TRBJ2-2; D is undetermined. The length of the CDR3 is 16 residues. Trimming pared 1 base from V and 0 bases from J, leaving 9 bases between. The V gene's germline CDR1 is SGHAT and CDR2 FQNNGV. The CDR3 here is CASSLVSKTNTGELFF. Here the CDR3 DNA reads TGTGCCAGCAGCTTAGTGTCCAAGACGAACACCGGGGAGCTGTTTTTT. Using reference TRBV11-2 and TRBJ2-2 for the parts outside the CDR3, the full variable domain is EAGVAQSPRYKIIEKRQSVAFWCNPISGHATLYWYQQILGQGPKLLIQFQNNGVVDDSQLPKDRFSAERLKGVDSTLKIQPAKLEDSAVYLCASSLVSKTNTGELFFGEGSRLTVL.

This sequence joins TRBV10-3 and TRBJ1-1; TRBD1 is a possible D gene (5 bases). V was trimmed by 3 bases and J by 4 bases, leaving 15 bases between them. CDR1 and CDR2 from the germline V gene are ENHRY and SYGVKD. The CDR3 has 15 residues. The CDR3 nucleotides are TGTGCCATCAGTGATCCCAGGGTTGGGGGCACTGAAGCTTTCTTT. Its translation is CAISDPRVGGTEAFF.

The chain has TRBV30 and TRBJ1-1; a possible D gene is TRBD1 (6 bases). The CDR3 runs to 13 residues. The ends were cut back, 5 bases at V and 8 bases at J, with 18 bases in the middle. Germline lookup yields CDR1 GTSNPN and CDR2 SVGIG (reference sequence). The CDR3 protein is CAWGLTGPPEAFF. The CDR3 DNA sequence: TGTGCCTGGGGACTGACAGGACCACCCGAAGCTTTCTTT.

The rearrangement links TRBV6-1 to TRBJ1-2; D gene unclear. The V gene's germline CDR1 is MNHNS and CDR2 SASEGT. The V end lost 7 bases, the J end lost 4 bases, and 13 bases lay between the germline ends. CDR3 length: 13 amino acids. The CDR3 spells CASTRRPFYGYTF. Written as DNA, the CDR3 is TGTGCCAGCACCCGGCGTCCATTCTATGGCTACACCTTC.